This TCR beta chain derives from a study of blood T cell repertoires in COVID-19. V was clipped by 5 bases and J by 7 bases, with 12 bases between them. The CDR3 totals 13 residues. Per the germline V gene, CDR1 is LNHDA and CDR2 is SQIVND (reference sequence). This clone was recorded a few times. Only in-frame clones appear in the TCRdb table, and some are missing; sequencing was by immunoSEQ multiplex PCR. The sample has 200,000 to 250,000 clones; 70% to 90% are singletons. The chain recombines TRBV19 with TRBJ1-5, with D possibly being TRBD1 (6 bases). The clonotype was recovered from a man older than 75 with acute or convalescent COVID-19. Sequenced: peripheral blood. The CDR3: CASSPGHQQPQHF. DNA of the CDR3: TGTGCCAGTAGTCCGGGACACCAACAGCCCCAGCATTTT. Full variable domain (rest looked up from reference TRBV19 and TRBJ1-5): DGGITQSPKYLFRKEGQNVTLSCEQNLNHDAMYWYRQDPGQGLRLIYYSQIVNDFQKGDIAEGYSVSREKKESFPLTVTSAQKNPTAFYLCASSPGHQQPQHFGDGTRLSIL.